These T cell receptor beta chains were read from a single sample in a study of shared clonotypes between healthy human individuals. Clones were sequenced by immunoSEQ multiplex PCR, and TCRdb holds only the in-frame ones, with some missing. The table lists roughly 2.4 million clones, almost 96% of them singletons, with approximately 0.13% in the top ten. The sample comprised naive CD4+ T cells sorted from blood. These receptors came from a man between 18 and 35 years old in good health. Each CDR3 is given with its conserved first and last residue. The order of the fields is CDR3 protein, CDR3 DNA, clone size, V gene, J gene, CDR3 length, D gene. A D gene is named only where the DNA matches it firmly. Some rows have no size entry. The others give once, few or many, or a class for an expanded clone.

CDR3: CASSFGTEYNEQFF
DNA: TGCGCCAGCAGCTTTGGGACTGAATACAATGAGCAGTTCTTC
size: -
V: TRBV5-1
J: TRBJ2-1
length: 14
D: -

CDR3: CASSAQTGAYEQYF
DNA: TGCGCCAGCAGCGCACAAACAGGGGCCTACGAGCAGTACTTC
size: -
V: TRBV5-1
J: TRBJ2-7
length: 14
D: TRBD1

CDR3: CAWSGVTSGSREQFF
DNA: TGTGCCTGGAGTGGTGTGACTAGCGGGAGTCGGGAACAGTTCTTC
size: -
V: TRBV30
J: TRBJ2-1
length: 15
D: TRBD2

CDR3: CASSLELLTGSQYF
DNA: TGTGCCAGCAGCCTCGAGCTTCTCACAGGGTCGCAGTACTTC
size: -
V: TRBV7-9
J: TRBJ2-7
length: 14
D: -

CDR3: CASSSGGQGHTQYF
DNA: TGTGCCAGCAGCTCGGGAGGACAGGGCCATACGCAGTATTTT
size: once
V: TRBV11-2
J: TRBJ2-3
length: 14
D: -

CDR3: CASSDQQGDNSPLHF
DNA: TGTGCCAGCAGTGACCAACAGGGAGATAATTCACCCCTCCACTTT
size: -
V: TRBV6-1
J: TRBJ1-6
length: 15
D: -

CDR3: CASSPREGDTGELFF
DNA: TGCGCCAGCAGCCCCCGGGAGGGGGACACCGGGGAGCTGTTTTTT
size: -
V: TRBV5-1
J: TRBJ2-2
length: 15
D: TRBD2

CDR3: CASSPGLATNTGELFF
DNA: TGTGCCAGCAGTCCGGGACTAGCCACGAACACCGGGGAGCTGTTTTTT
size: -
V: TRBV27
J: TRBJ2-2
length: 16
D: TRBD2

CDR3: CASNHGSMNTEAFF
DNA: TGTGCCAGCAACCACGGGTCCATGAACACTGAAGCTTTCTTT
size: -
V: TRBV28
J: TRBJ1-1
length: 14
D: -

CDR3: CASSLGLTQPQHF
DNA: TGTGCCAGCTCACTAGGTTTGACTCAGCCCCAGCATTTT
size: -
V: TRBV18
J: TRBJ1-5
length: 13
D: -

CDR3: CASSPLAGAYEQYF
DNA: TGTGCCAGCTCGCCTCTCGCGGGGGCCTACGAGCAGTACTTC
size: -
V: TRBV18
J: TRBJ2-7
length: 14
D: TRBD2

CDR3: CSASVNTEAFF
DNA: TGCAGTGCTAGCGTGAACACTGAAGCTTTCTTT
size: -
V: TRBV20-1
J: TRBJ1-1
length: 11
D: -

CDR3: CASSPGQKGINQPQHF
DNA: TGTGCCAGCAGTCCGGGACAGAAGGGAATCAATCAGCCCCAGCATTTT
size: -
V: TRBV7-2
J: TRBJ1-5
length: 16
D: TRBD1

CDR3: CATAVRWTEAFF
DNA: TGTGCCACCGCAGTTCGGTGGACTGAAGCTTTCTTT
size: -
V: TRBV6-1
J: TRBJ1-1
length: 12
D: -

CDR3: CAIRASGGAVNEQFF
DNA: TGTGCCATCAGAGCTAGCGGGGGGGCGGTCAATGAGCAGTTCTTC
size: -
V: TRBV10-3
J: TRBJ2-1
length: 15
D: TRBD2

CDR3: CASSLGGSGQPQHF
DNA: TGTGCCAGCAGTTTAGGGGGTTCGGGACAGCCCCAGCATTTT
size: -
V: TRBV28
J: TRBJ1-5
length: 14
D: -

CDR3: CASSRDRTNTEAFF
DNA: TGTGCCAGTAGTCGGGACAGGACGAACACTGAAGCTTTCTTT
size: -
V: TRBV19
J: TRBJ1-1
length: 14
D: TRBD1

CDR3: CASSYSNRDYEQYF
DNA: TGTGCCAGCAGTTACTCTAACAGGGACTACGAGCAGTACTTC
size: -
V: TRBV6-5
J: TRBJ2-7
length: 14
D: -

CDR3: CASSLVSGGNTGELFF
DNA: TGTGCCAGCAGCTTAGTTTCCGGGGGAAACACCGGGGAGCTGTTTTTT
size: -
V: TRBV7-8
J: TRBJ2-2
length: 16
D: -

CDR3: CASSGGVNEKLFF
DNA: TGCGCCAGCAGTGGAGGGGTGAATGAAAAACTGTTTTTT
size: -
V: TRBV10-1
J: TRBJ1-4
length: 13
D: -

CDR3: CASSPGLSYEQYF
DNA: TGTGCCAGCAGTCCCGGACTGTCCTACGAGCAGTACTTC
size: -
V: TRBV6-5
J: TRBJ2-7
length: 13
D: -

CDR3: CASSEPGDTGELFF
DNA: TGTGCCAGCAGTGAACCGGGAGACACCGGGGAGCTGTTTTTT
size: -
V: TRBV6-1
J: TRBJ2-2
length: 14
D: -

CDR3: CASSLDGRFGELGNEQFF
DNA: TGTGCCAGCAGCTTGGATGGTCGATTTGGCGAACTCGGCAATGAGCAGTTCTTC
size: -
V: TRBV5-4
J: TRBJ2-1
length: 18
D: -

CDR3: CASSFRARGDYEQYF
DNA: TGTGCCAGCAGCTTCCGGGCCAGGGGAGACTACGAGCAGTACTTC
size: -
V: TRBV13
J: TRBJ2-7
length: 15
D: -

CDR3: CASSGGSYEQYF
DNA: TGTGCCAGCAGTGGGGGCTCCTACGAGCAGTACTTC
size: -
V: TRBV6-1
J: TRBJ2-7
length: 12
D: -

CDR3: CASSLSWTSGTYEQYF
DNA: TGTGCCAGCAGCCTATCATGGACTAGCGGAACCTACGAGCAGTACTTC
size: -
V: TRBV7-2
J: TRBJ2-7
length: 16
D: TRBD2

CDR3: CASRPAGVGTDTQYF
DNA: TGTGCCAGCAGGCCTGCGGGGGTGGGCACAGATACGCAGTATTTT
size: -
V: TRBV7-8
J: TRBJ2-3
length: 15
D: TRBD2